This paragraph reports one T cell receptor (beta chain). Its target antigen remains unknown. Base qualities are not recorded, but no much larger clone differs from it by a single base. Donors were healthy HIV-negative adults with no recently reported acute infections or vaccinations. Every donor was a Caucasian adult residing in Nashville, Tennessee, USA. CD4+ T cells were enriched by magnetic negative selection; naive cells were then positively selected on CD45RA, and the negative fraction formed the memory subset. Blood was collected by leukapheresis, and PBMCs were isolated by Ficoll-Histopaque density gradient centrifugation and then cryopreserved in liquid nitrogen vapor phase. Analytical flow cytometry was used to check the purity and quantity of each magnetically sorted T cell population. Each sorted fraction had its genomic DNA isolated and then quantified by UV absorbance on a Nanodrop 2000c.

The germline V gene sets CDR1 to KGHSH and CDR2 to LQKENI. V is trimmed back by 6 bases and J by 7 bases, and the junction contains 12 bases that no gene match accounts for. Measured from the cysteine to the phenylalanine, the CDR3 is 15 residues long. Only CDR3 DNA is held: 45 bases, read in frame from base 1. Using the deep immunoSEQ assay, multiplex PCR amplified TCR CDR3 regions from genomic DNA. For each cell subset, the extracted genomic DNA was distributed evenly across all wells of several immunoSEQ 96-well plates, and each plate served as one replicate. For sorted subsets, about 210 ng of genomic DNA, equivalent to some 33,000 T cell genomes, went into each replicate PCR. Purified libraries were quantified with a Qubit 3.0 fluorometer, sized on a Bioanalyzer 2100, and re-quantified with the KAPA Library Quantification kit. Every immunoSEQ 96-well plate was sequenced on a dedicated single-read 150-cycle Illumina NextSeq 550 flow cell. Per the authors' processing: Because the immunoSEQ output included only junctional sequences and no quality scores, the filtering could not be the same as the filtering used for full-length reads. To assign V/J genes and CDR3, sequences were annotated using PyIR, a Python wrapper for IgBLAST v1.9, with IMGT germline references. Any read was removed if the V/J assignment was weak (E-value above 1e-6), the CDR3 was missing, or the read contained stop codons, out-of-frame junctions, or ambiguous translated residues. V3J clonotypes were defined as sequences sharing an identical inferred V gene, J gene, and CDR3 amino acid sequence. To compute the percentage overlap between repertoires, the number of shared unique clonotypes was divided by the size of the smaller repertoire. RTK rarefaction, the Chao1 estimator, and Recon v2.1 estimates of unobserved clonotypes were used to assess repertoire richness. Generation probabilities for all TCRbeta clonotypes obtained by the gDNA method from a few donors were computed using OLGA. TCRdb provides this immuneACCESS table in a form limited to in-frame rearrangements. Some clones are lacking; in checked studies, under half of them reflect an unresolved V gene, and why the rest are absent is not known. V, J and clone size derive from that table, while D and trimming were established from the DNA sequence. This sample gives some 1 million clones in total; more than 60% of them show up just once. The ten largest clones represent approximately 1.5% of the sample.

The data derive from a study of shared clonotypes between healthy human individuals (dated by TCRdb to about 2020). For the wider study: Three men and two women, aged 18 to 49 years, made up the cohort. Different laboratories and diverse techniques were used to prepare libraries and sequence TCR repertoires, to increase sequencing depth and limit assay-specific biases. Blood TCR repertoires of a handful of healthy adults were deeply sequenced to estimate repertoire size and the extent of clonotype sharing between individuals. Leukapheresis yielded between about 0.85 and 9 billion PBMCs per donor. Per donor, three plates each were used for CD4 naive and CD4 memory, two for CD8 naive, and one for CD8 memory. Overall study results and their limits: Larger estimated clonotype richness was generally found for naive subsets than for memory subsets. Rarefaction of sorted-subset datasets indicated incomplete sequencing despite the large sequencing depth. Compared with non-shared clonotypes, the clonotypes found in all four sorted-subset donors had higher generation probabilities. When several donors were compared, the shared fraction of clonotypes was around 5% for naive CD4, 3.5% for naive CD8, about 2.4% for memory CD4, and 0.4% for memory CD8. Because the study included only a small number of donors, the genetic and exposure-history diversity represented was limited. Based on pairwise subsampling, the degree of clonotype sharing among donors was expected to be affected by sequencing depth. Sampling was restricted to blood, and TCR repertoires in tissue are likely to differ from TCR repertoires in blood.

The sequenced sample consisted of memory CD4+ T cells sorted from blood. The cell subset or site label, read with the paper, signifies: CD45RA-negative fraction. The clonotype originates from a man younger than 35 in good health. The V and J segments used are TRBV18 and TRBJ2-5, with TRBD2 identical over 9 junction bases. The CDR3 protein sequence reads: CASSEVSGSRGTQYF. Read as DNA, the sequence is TGTGCCAGCTCGGAGGTTAGCGGGAGTCGAGGGACCCAGTACTTC.